The 12 T cell receptor beta chains reported below all come from one sample, sequenced in a study of T cell responses to AZD1222 COVID-19 vaccine. Clones were sequenced by immunoSEQ multiplex PCR, and TCRdb holds only the in-frame ones, with some missing. This sample has about 130,000 clones, with roughly 94% found just once. The source was peripheral blood, collected on day 0 of AZD1222 vaccination. Every receptor here comes from an adult in good health.

The V and J genes are TRBV18 and TRBJ1-1, with 8 nucleotides matching TRBD1. The V and J ends lost 4 bases and 1 base, in that order; junction bases with no gene match: 5. This CDR3 has 15 residues. Per the germline V gene, CDR1 is KGHSH and CDR2 is LQKENI. The chain's CDR3 is CASSLAGTGNTEAFF. The CDR3 region has the DNA TGTGCCAGCTCACTTGCCGGGACAGGGAACACTGAAGCTTTCTTT.

The J gene is TRBJ1-2, the V gene TRBV15; D is unclear. The V end lost 1 base, the J end lost 0 bases, and 3 bases lay between the germline ends. Germline loops: CDR1 LNHNV, CDR2 YYDKDF (reference sequence). The CDR3 is made up of 13 amino acids. The CDR3 DNA sequence: TGTGCCACCAGCAGAGTCCCTAACTATGGCTACACCTTC. Amino acids: CATSRVPNYGYTF. Drawing the rest from reference TRBV15 and TRBJ1-2, the complete variable domain is DAMVIQNPRYQVTQFGKPVTLSCSQTLNHNVMYWYQQKSSQAPKLLFHYYDKDFNNEADTPDNFQSRRPNTSFCFLDIRSPGLGDTAMYLCATSRVPNYGYTFGSGTRLTVV.

CDR3 residues: CASNWGDGDGYTF. Here the CDR3 DNA reads TGTGCCAGCAACTGGGGGGACGGGGATGGCTACACCTTC. The chain combines TRBV6-5 with TRBJ1-2; a possible D gene is TRBD1 (5 bases). Germline loops: CDR1 MNHEY, CDR2 SVGAGI. The CDR3 is 13 amino acids. Trimming shortened V by 7 bases and J by 6 bases, and 15 bases separated the two germline ends.

This clone appeared a single time. The J gene is TRBJ1-1, the V gene TRBV9; D not resolved. There are 17 residues in the CDR3. Trimming shortened V by 6 bases and J by 1 base, and 22 bases separated the two germline ends. Looked up from germline, CDR1 is SGDLS and CDR2 is YYNGEE. The CDR3 loop reads CASTTPRLGTSNTEAFF. CDR3 DNA sequence: TGTGCCAGCACCACCCCGCGGCTAGGTACATCGAACACTGAAGCTTTCTTT.

The CDR3 DNA sequence: TGTGCCAGTAGTTCCGGGACTAGCGGGAGGTCCTACAATGAGCAGTTCTTC. Its protein is CASSSGTSGRSYNEQFF. The V and J genes are TRBV19 and TRBJ2-1; 15 nucleotides agree with TRBD2. With 5 bases clipped from V and 1 base from J, the junction kept 3 bases outside the gene matches. The CDR3 runs 17 residues. Germline V gene data show CDR1 as LNHDA and CDR2 as SQIVND (reference sequence).

This chain uses TRBV28 with TRBJ2-2; perhaps TRBD2 as D (5 bases). Germline V gene lookup returns CDR1 MDHEN and CDR2 SYDVKM. Trimming shortened V by 2 bases and J by 1 base, and 11 bases separated the two germline ends. The CDR3 extends over 16 amino acids. CDR3 sequence: CASSLAGLLNTGELFF. Written as DNA, the CDR3 is TGTGCCAGCAGTTTAGCCGGACTTCTGAACACCGGGGAGCTGTTTTTT.

The chain employs TRBV5-8 and TRBJ1-6, with 9 bases matching TRBD1. The germline V gene has CDR1 SGHTS and CDR2 YDEGEE. The CDR3 has 15 amino acids. Trimming cost V 6 bases and J 14 bases; bases outside gene matches: 15. The CDR3 loop reads CASTPGQGPVGALHF. The CDR3 DNA reads as TGTGCCAGCACTCCCGGACAGGGGCCCGTGGGAGCCCTCCACTTT. Based on the CDR3 plus reference TRBV5-8 and TRBJ1-6, the full variable domain is EAGVTQSPTHLIKTRGQQATLRCSPISGHTSVYWYQQALGLGLQFLLWYDEGEERNRGNFPPRFSGRQFPNYSSELNVNALELEDSALYLCASTPGQGPVGALHFGNGTRLTVT.

The rearrangement uses TRBV27 and TRBJ2-2; 7 bases map to TRBD2. In germline, CDR1 is MNHEY, CDR2 SMNVEV (reference sequence). V lost 8 bases to trimming and J lost 0 bases; unmatched junction nucleotides: 6. CDR3 length: 15 residues. The CDR3 DNA reads as TGTGCCAGCTCCGGGACTATCTCGAACACCGGGGAGCTGTTTTTT. Translation: CASSGTISNTGELFF.

The chain links TRBV6-2 or TRBV6-3 to TRBJ2-7; TRBD1 agrees at 7 bases. The CDR3 length is 14 residues. CDR1 is MNHEY, CDR2 SVGEGT, per germline. V shed 3 bases, J shed 3 bases, and the junction held 5 bases outside the gene matches. In nucleotides, the CDR3 is TGTGCCAGCAGTTATCTCGGGGACAGCTACGAGCAGTACTTC. This sequence encodes CASSYLGDSYEQYF.

This sequence joins TRBV7-2 and TRBJ1-1; D remains ambiguous. Looked up from germline, CDR1 is SGHTA and CDR2 is FQGNSA. V was cut by 0 bases and J by 1 base, with 9 bases left in between. The CDR3 contains 15 residues. The CDR3 is CASSLAKGSNTEAFF. Written as DNA, the CDR3 is TGTGCCAGCAGCTTAGCTAAGGGTTCGAACACTGAAGCTTTCTTT.

The chain joins TRBV6-2 or TRBV6-3 to TRBJ2-1, with D perhaps TRBD1 or TRBD2 (5 bases each). The V gene's germline CDR1 is MNHEY and CDR2 SVGEGT. V was cut by 2 bases and J by 10 bases, with 18 bases left in between. CDR3 size: 15 residues. CDR3 DNA: TGTGCCAGCAGTTACCTTATTGTGGGACGAACCGAGCAGTTCTTC. This gives the protein CASSYLIVGRTEQFF.

This chain connects TRBV5-5 to TRBJ2-2, with 11 bases fitting TRBD2. Losses at the gene ends were 0 bases for V and 5 bases for J; bases not matched to a gene: 15. Germline V gives CDR1 SGHKS, CDR2 YYEKEE (reference sequence). The CDR3 sequence is 20 residues long. The CDR3: CASSLAWRDASGRRTGELFF. DNA for the CDR3: TGTGCCAGCAGCTTGGCGTGGCGGGATGCTAGCGGGAGGCGGACCGGGGAGCTGTTTTTT.